Reported below is one T cell receptor (beta chain). The record originates from a study of shared clonotypes between healthy human individuals. The CDR3 extends over 14 amino acids. CDR1 is SGHRS and CDR2 is YFSETQ in the germline V gene. The J segment lost 9 bases and the V segment lost 7 bases, leaving 12 bases of the junction unmatched. Per the original methods: Because ImmunoSEQ provided only junction sequences with no quality scores, the filtering differed. Sequenced by immunoSEQ multiplex PCR; TCRdb stores in-frame clones only, minus some. V, J and clone size were drawn from that table, and D and trimming were deduced from the DNA. The sample has 1.4 million to 1.5 million clones, over 95% seen once. Researchers partitioned CD4+ cells into CD45RA+ naive and CD45RA-negative memory subsets.

The sample was naive CD4+ T cells sorted from blood. Specified subset: CD45RA+ positively selected. The receptor was isolated from a man aged 25-45 years in good health. This chain links TRBV5-1 with TRBJ2-1; 8 bases fit TRBD2. CDR3 DNA: TGCGCCAGCGCCCAGGTGTGGCGGGAGGTTGAGCAGTTCTTC. As protein: CASAQVWREVEQFF.